This TCR beta chain appears in the sequencing data of a study of blood T cell repertoires in COVID-19. Overall study: Collection of acute and convalescent COVID-19 samples took place in the United States, Italy and Spain.

Study processing details: The assay estimated nucleated cells by amplifying reference gene primers. Some clones are missing from TCRdb's copy, which holds only in-frame ones; the method was immunoSEQ multiplex PCR. That table is the source of V, J and clone size, and D and trimming were worked out from the DNA. Of around 64,000 clones in the sample, over 75% were seen once. CDR3 length: 13 amino acids. Germline trimming cut 3 bases from V and 4 bases from J; bases unmatched to any gene: 2. Per the germline V gene, CDR1 is KGHSH and CDR2 is LQKENI. The clonotype comes from a man older than 75 in a cohort sampled during active COVID-19. V gene TRBV18 combines with J gene TRBJ1-2, with 7 bases identical to TRBD1. Material: peripheral blood. DNA for the CDR3: TGTGCCAGCTCACCCACAGGGGTCTATGGCTACACCTTC. This translates into CASSPTGVYGYTF.